These 11 T cell receptor beta chains were sequenced from one sample in a study of tumor-infiltrating lymphocytes in primary liver carcinoma. The study co-extracted DNA and RNA from around 20-30 mg of unsorted bulk tissue. A primer in the constant region served to generate TCR beta cDNA from roughly 520 ng of total RNA. Three rounds of nested multiplex PCR with slightly modified ARM-PCR produced TCR beta libraries. TRBV1-TRBV30 forward primers paired with a C-beta reverse primer drove the first two PCR rounds, about 10 cycles each. TCRdb ran MiXCR on the multiplex PCR reads and lists one entry per CDR3 protein. The table records roughly 100,000 distinct CDR3 sequences, approximately 70% of them present only once. Sequenced input: liver tumor tissue from sampling region 2. The subset denotes: tumor region T2, inferior pole. These receptors all come from a woman aged 55-75 years with primary liver carcinoma and hepatitis B virus infection.

Of note for this clonotype: One end of the junction varies from germline; a read error may be responsible. This chain links TRBV5-1 with TRBJ2-3; TRBD2 matches at 10 bases. The CDR3 loop spans 15 amino acids. Germline CDR1 and CDR2: SGHRS and YFSETQ. The CDR3 DNA reads as TGCGCCCGCAGCTTGGCTAGCGGGAGCGCAGATATGCAGTATTTT. It codes for CARSLASGSADMQYF. Supplemented by reference TRBV5-1 and TRBJ2-3, the full variable domain reads KAGVTQTPRYLIKTRGQQVTLSCSPISGHRSVSWYQQTPGQGLQFLFEYFSETQRNKGNFPGRFSGRQFSNSRSEMNVSTLELGDSALYLCARSLASGSADMQYFGPGTRLTVL.

In regard to this clonotype: No conserved phenylalanine or tryptophan is present at the end of the CDR3, so a read error is the likely explanation. The DNA is omitted, as the CDR3 cannot be located on it reliably, and the CDR3 follows TCRdb's listing. The chain combines TRBV29-1 with TRBJ2-7. Germline loops: CDR1 SQVTM, CDR2 ANQGSEA. The CDR3 region is 12 residues in length, termini included. CDR3 residues: CSVAGGSYEHYS.

This clonotype was picked up a small number of times. The V and J genes are TRBV5-1 and TRBJ2-1; tentative D call: TRBD2 (6 bases). CDR3 length: 15 residues. CDR1 and CDR2 (germline): SGHRS, YFSETQ. Between the trimmed V and J ends, which lost 4 bases and 8 bases, there was a span of 19 bases. The CDR3 loop is CASSPDGVTGDEQFF. In DNA, the CDR3 is TGCGCCAGCAGCCCGGATGGGGTAACGGGGGATGAGCAGTTCTTC. Variable domain in full (rest from reference TRBV5-1 and TRBJ2-1): KAGVTQTPRYLIKTRGQQVTLSCSPISGHRSVSWYQQTPGQGLQFLFEYFSETQRNKGNFPGRFSGRQFSNSRSEMNVSTLELGDSALYLCASSPDGVTGDEQFFGPGTRLTVL.

For this clonotype: The junction departs from germline at one end; a sequencing error may be responsible. This sequence joins TRBV6-5 and TRBJ2-5, with D tentatively TRBD1 (5 bases). Per the germline V gene, CDR1 is MNHEY and CDR2 is SVGAGI. There are 18 residues in the CDR3. CDR3 coding DNA: TGTACCAGCAGTCGCCCCCCTCCAACAGGAAGCTTAAAAGAGACCCAGTACTTC. It encodes CTSSRPPPTGSLKETQYF.

For this clonotype: At one boundary the junction diverges from the germline segment, which might be a read error. V is TRBV5-1 and J is TRBJ2-7; 9 positions match TRBD2. Germline V CDR1 and CDR2: SGHRS, YFSETQ. The CDR3 loop spans 15 amino acids. CDR3 sequence (DNA): TGCACCAGCAGCTTGGACGCTAGCGGGAAGGACGAGCAGTACTTC. It encodes CTSSLDASGKDEQYF.

Turning to this clonotype: A read error is possible here, since a much larger clone lies one base away. V usage is TRBV28 and J usage is TRBJ2-2, with D uncertain. This CDR3 contains 14 residues. Germline V gene data show CDR1 as MDHEN and CDR2 as SYDVKM. CDR3 protein: CTSSMPRWTGELFF. The DNA for the CDR3 is TGTACCAGCAGTATGCCCCGGTGGACCGGGGAGCTGTTTTTT.

This clonotype came up many times. The chain has TRBV6-1 and TRBJ2-1, with TRBD2 matching 10 bases. Germline V CDR1 and CDR2: MNHNS, SASEGT. The CDR3 runs 18 residues. The J segment lost 8 bases and the V segment lost 1 base, leaving 14 bases of the junction unmatched. DNA of the CDR3: TGTGCCAGCAGTGAAGAAGCGCTAGCGGGAGTGTTTATGGATGAGCAGTTCTTC. It encodes CASSEEALAGVFMDEQFF.

This chain uses TRBV2 with TRBJ2-2; the match to TRBD2 covers 8 bases. In germline, CDR1 is SNHLY, CDR2 FYNNEI. V shed 5 bases and J 4 bases; nucleotides not matched to a gene: 3. The CDR3 loop spans 14 amino acids. The CDR3 here is CASSTGLATGELFF. The CDR3 DNA sequence: TGTGCCAGCAGTACCGGACTAGCCACCGGGGAGCTGTTTTTT.

About this clonotype: One junction end disagrees with the germline gene, perhaps due to a read error. V and J are TRBV28 and TRBJ2-5; 8 bases fit TRBD1. The CDR3 runs 13 residues. Germline V lookup: CDR1 MDHEN, CDR2 SYDVKM. The CDR3 DNA follows: TGTGCCAACAGTCGGACAGGGATCGAGACCCAGTACTTC. Translating it yields CANSRTGIETQYF.

The rearrangement links TRBV12-3 or TRBV12-4 to TRBJ2-2; D uncertain. The CDR3 covers 13 residues. DNA of the CDR3: TGTGGCACCGGCTTGGATAGGATTGGGGAGCTGTTTTTT. It encodes CGTGLDRIGELFF.

As to this clonotype: A much larger clone differs from this one at a single base, so this may be a read error. The J gene is TRBJ2-3, the V gene TRBV20-1; D gene unclear. CDR3 length: 12 amino acids. Per germline, CDR1 DFQATT and CDR2 SNEGSKA (reference sequence). CDR3 nucleotide sequence: TGCAGTGGTAGAGATCTGGCTGTTCGGCAGTATTTT. This sequence encodes CSGRDLAVRQYF.